This passage covers 13 T cell receptor beta chains from one sample sequenced in a study of cytomegalovirus exposure and HLA in healthy donors. PCR was performed using 60 Vbeta and 13 Jbeta primers. Repertoires were generated with immunoSEQ multiplex PCR, while TCRdb's copy carries only in-frame clones and drops some. The sample carries almost 200,000 clones, around three quarters recorded once. Sample: PBMCs. Receptors originate from a young man in good health and CMV-seronegative.

The CDR3 reads CASSPRKQFDQPQHF. The CDR3 nucleotides read TGTGCCAGCAGTCCCCGGAAACAGTTCGATCAGCCCCAGCATTTT. The rearrangement links TRBV27 to TRBJ1-5; D is unclear. The CDR3 runs 15 residues. Germline V lookup: CDR1 MNHEY, CDR2 SMNVEV (reference sequence). V lost 5 bases and J 5 bases, leaving 16 bases between the germline ends.

The chain carries TRBV11-3 and TRBJ2-6; D is unclear. Trimming cost V 2 bases and J 0 bases, with 11 bases left between them. The CDR3 is 17 residues long. CDR1 and CDR2 (germline): SGHNT, YENEEA. The CDR3 protein is CASSLSVGLSGANVLTF. DNA of the CDR3: TGTGCCAGCAGCTTAAGCGTCGGCCTCTCTGGGGCCAACGTCCTGACTTTC.

The chain couples TRBV28 to TRBJ2-5; a possible D gene is TRBD2 (6 bases). Trimming left V 5 bases short and J 9 bases short, with 16 bases between. Germline V lookup: CDR1 MDHEN, CDR2 SYDVKM. The CDR3 loop spans 13 amino acids. This chain's CDR3 is CASSPDLTRPQYF. In nucleotides, the CDR3 is TGTGCCAGCAGTCCAGACCTGACTAGACCCCAGTACTTC. Full variable domain (outside the CDR3, taken from reference TRBV28 and TRBJ2-5): DVKVTQSSRYLVKRTGEKVFLECVQDMDHENMFWYRQDPGLGLRLIYFSYDVKMKEKGDIPEGYSVSREKKERFSLILESASTNQTSMYLCASSPDLTRPQYFGPGTRLLVL.

This rearrangement joins TRBV2 to TRBJ2-3; tentative D call: TRBD1 (5 bases). Germline-derived CDR1 and CDR2 are SNHLY and FYNNEI. Between the trimmed V and J ends, which lost 11 bases and 6 bases, there was a span of 15 bases. CDR3 size: 12 residues. This chain's CDR3 is CALRQGPDTQYF. Written as DNA, the CDR3 is TGTGCCCTTCGGCAGGGCCCCGATACGCAGTATTTT.

The chain carries TRBV7-2 and TRBJ1-1; D is possibly TRBD1 (5 bases). The CDR3 contains 13 residues. Germline V CDR1 and CDR2: SGHTA, FQGNSA. V dropped 5 bases and J dropped 6 bases, with 13 bases sitting between them. This chain's CDR3 is CASSPFDSAEAFF. CDR3 DNA sequence: TGTGCCAGCAGCCCCTTCGACAGCGCTGAAGCTTTCTTT. Combining the CDR3 with reference TRBV7-2 and TRBJ1-1 gives the whole variable domain GAGVSQSPSNKVTEKGKDVELRCDPISGHTALYWYRQSLGQGLEFLIYFQGNSAPDKSGLPSDRFSAERTGGSVSTLTIQRTQQEDSAVYLCASSPFDSAEAFFGQGTRLTVV.

The chain recombines TRBV7-3 with TRBJ1-6; D perhaps matches TRBD1 (6 bases). Per germline, CDR1 SGHTA and CDR2 FQGTGA. V was shortened by 5 bases and J by 0 bases, with 14 bases between the two germline ends. The CDR3 length is 17 residues. This CDR3 reads CASSQTGPSSYNSPLHF. DNA for the CDR3: TGTGCCAGCAGCCAGACAGGACCAAGCTCCTATAATTCACCCCTCCACTTT.

The rearrangement uses TRBV6-1 and TRBJ1-2; D gene uncertain. CDR1 and CDR2 from the germline V gene are MNHNS and SASEGT. V lost 7 bases and J lost 7, with 19 bases in between. The CDR3 runs to 14 residues. For the CDR3, the DNA is TGTGCCAGCACTCCTGGCGGGTGGGATGGTGGCTACACCTTC. This codes for CASTPGGWDGGYTF.

This clone was observed a few times. The chain has TRBV11-2 and TRBJ2-7; 8 bases are a match to TRBD2. Germline lookup yields CDR1 SGHAT and CDR2 FQNNGV. J gave up 9 bases and V 10 bases, and 20 bases lay outside the gene matches. CDR3 size: 15 residues. The CDR3 loop reads CATPPATTGGPVQYF. CDR3 nucleotides: TGTGCCACCCCGCCGGCGACCACGGGAGGGCCGGTGCAGTACTTC.

This chain joins TRBV28 and TRBJ2-7, with D perhaps TRBD2 (5 bases). This CDR3 has 15 amino acids. Trimming took off 3 bases at V and 2 bases at J, with 14 bases between the two ends. CDR1 MDHEN and CDR2 SYDVKM come from the germline V gene. The CDR3, as DNA: TGTGCCAGCAGTTTTGGTCTAGCCGATACCTACGAGCAGTACTTC. This encodes CASSFGLADTYEQYF.

Regarding this clone: This sample also contains other DNA sequences that code for the same CDR3. This chain joins TRBV5-1 and TRBJ2-3, with 10 positions matching TRBD2. Germline assignment: CDR1 SGHRS and CDR2 YFSETQ. Unmatched junction bases numbered 1, after V lost 0 bases and J lost 0 bases. The CDR3 is 16 residues long. This chain's CDR3 is CASSLGTSGSTDTQYF. The CDR3 coding sequence is TGCGCCAGCAGCTTGGGGACTAGCGGTAGCACAGATACGCAGTATTTT.

V and J are TRBV4-2 and TRBJ2-7; TRBD1 might be the D (5 bases). The CDR3 contains 14 residues. V shed 2 bases and J shed 3 bases, with 11 bases lying between them. CDR1 is LGHNA, CDR2 YNFKEQ, per germline. The CDR3 DNA is TGTGCCAGCAGCCAAACGACAGACCGCTACGAGCAGTACTTC. Amino acid sequence: CASSQTTDRYEQYF.

The gene calls are TRBV5-1 and TRBJ2-3; 8 nucleotides match TRBD2. CDR1 is SGHRS and CDR2 is YFSETQ in the germline V gene. This CDR3 contains 14 residues. J was trimmed by 4 bases and V by 6 bases; bases with no gene match: 7. The CDR3 here is CASNTGGPSDTQYF. The CDR3 coding sequence is TGCGCCAGCAATACGGGAGGGCCTTCAGATACGCAGTATTTT.

The rearrangement joins TRBV5-4 to TRBJ2-5; 7 nucleotides agree with TRBD2. V lost 6 bases and J lost 4; bases outside the gene matches: 12. Germline V CDR1 and CDR2: SGHNT, YYREEE (reference sequence). This CDR3 region has 15 residues. The CDR3 DNA is TGTGCCAGCAAGGTCCTAATGGGGGGGTCAGAGACCCAGTACTTC. Amino acid sequence: CASKVLMGGSETQYF.